The 2 T cell receptor beta chains presented below share a single source sample, sequenced in a study of T cell repertoires in cytomegalovirus infection. TCRdb ran MiXCR on the reads and lists one entry per CDR3 protein. The sample holds roughly 630,000 distinct CDR3 sequences, approximately 24% seen once. Input material: CD8+ T cells from PBMCs. These receptors originate from a human donor in good health (CMV status not recorded). Some clones in this sample may be carry-over from other donors' samples.

About this clonotype: A much larger clone lies a single base off, so this may be a read error. The chain joins TRBV2 to TRBJ2-7; D might be TRBD2 (5 bases). This CDR3 is 16 amino acids long. Germline V gives CDR1 SNHLY, CDR2 FYNNEI. V was shortened by 5 bases and J by 1 base, with 18 bases between the two germline ends. The CDR3 DNA reads TGTGCCAGCAGTCTGGACTCAGAAACGAGATCCTACGAGCAGTACTTC. Its protein is CASSLDSETRSYEQYF. The whole variable domain, filled in from reference TRBV2 and TRBJ2-7, reads EPEVTQTPSHQVTQMGQEVILRCVPISNHLYFYWYRQILGQKVEFLVSFYNNEISEKSEIFDDQFSVERPDGSNFTLKIRSTKLEDSAMYFCASSLDSETRSYEQYFGPGTRLTVT.

The J gene is TRBJ2-5, the V gene TRBV12-3 or TRBV12-4, with TRBD1 matching 9 bases. Germline trimming cut 5 bases from V and 5 bases from J; bases unmatched to any gene: 9. There are 15 residues in the CDR3. Here the CDR3 reads CASSPRTGARETQYF. The CDR3 region has the DNA TGTGCCAGCAGTCCCCGGACAGGGGCCAGGGAGACCCAGTACTTC.